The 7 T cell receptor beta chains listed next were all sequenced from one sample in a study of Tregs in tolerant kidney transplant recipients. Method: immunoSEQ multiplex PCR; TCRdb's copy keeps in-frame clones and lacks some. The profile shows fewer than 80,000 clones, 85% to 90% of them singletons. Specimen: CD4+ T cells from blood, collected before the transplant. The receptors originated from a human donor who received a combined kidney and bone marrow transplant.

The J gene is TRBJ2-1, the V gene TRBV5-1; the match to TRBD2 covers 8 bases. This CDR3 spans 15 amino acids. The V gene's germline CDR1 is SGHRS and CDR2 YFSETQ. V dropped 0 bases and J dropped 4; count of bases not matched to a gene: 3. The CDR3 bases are TGCGCCAGCAGCTTGGTGCGGGAGGCTTACAATGAGCAGTTCTTC. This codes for CASSLVREAYNEQFF.

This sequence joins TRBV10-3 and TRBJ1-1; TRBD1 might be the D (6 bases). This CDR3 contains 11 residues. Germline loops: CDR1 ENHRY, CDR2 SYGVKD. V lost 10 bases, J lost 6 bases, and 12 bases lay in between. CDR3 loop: CATSTGPEAFF. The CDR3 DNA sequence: TGTGCCACCTCGACAGGTCCTGAAGCTTTCTTT.

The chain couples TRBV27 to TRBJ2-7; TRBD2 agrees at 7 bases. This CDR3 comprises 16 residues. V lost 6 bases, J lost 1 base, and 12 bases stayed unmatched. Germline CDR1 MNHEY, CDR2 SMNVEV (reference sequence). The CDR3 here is CASRNLRASGSYEQYF. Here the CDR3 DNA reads TGTGCCAGCAGAAACCTCCGGGCTAGCGGATCCTACGAGCAGTACTTC.

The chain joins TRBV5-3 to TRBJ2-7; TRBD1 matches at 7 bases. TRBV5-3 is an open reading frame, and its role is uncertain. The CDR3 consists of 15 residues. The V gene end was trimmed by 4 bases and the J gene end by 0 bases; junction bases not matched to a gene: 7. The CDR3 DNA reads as TGTGCCAGAAGCAGAAGGGACAGATTCTCCTACGAGCAGTACTTC. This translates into CARSRRDRFSYEQYF.

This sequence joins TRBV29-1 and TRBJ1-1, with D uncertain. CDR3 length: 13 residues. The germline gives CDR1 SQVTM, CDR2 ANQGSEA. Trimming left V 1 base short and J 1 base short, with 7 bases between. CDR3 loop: CSVEVQENTEAFF. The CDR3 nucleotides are TGCAGCGTTGAAGTTCAGGAGAACACTGAAGCTTTCTTT.

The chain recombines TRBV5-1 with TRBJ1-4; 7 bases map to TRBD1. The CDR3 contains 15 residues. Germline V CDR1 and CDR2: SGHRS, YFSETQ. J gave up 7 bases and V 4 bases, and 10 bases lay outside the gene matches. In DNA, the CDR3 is TGCGCCAGCAGCACTCAGGGGGAATGGGCTGAAAAACTGTTTTTT. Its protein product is CASSTQGEWAEKLFF. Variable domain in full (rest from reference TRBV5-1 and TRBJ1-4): KAGVTQTPRYLIKTRGQQVTLSCSPISGHRSVSWYQQTPGQGLQFLFEYFSETQRNKGNFPGRFSGRQFSNSRSEMNVSTLELGDSALYLCASSTQGEWAEKLFFGSGTQLSVL.

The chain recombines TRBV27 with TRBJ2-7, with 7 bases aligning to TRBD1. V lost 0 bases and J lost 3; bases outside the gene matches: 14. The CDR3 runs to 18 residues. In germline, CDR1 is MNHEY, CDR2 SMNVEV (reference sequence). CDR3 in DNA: TGTGCCAGCAGTTTATCGTATAGTGTGACAGGGCGCTTCTACGAGCAGTACTTC. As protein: CASSLSYSVTGRFYEQYF.